This T cell receptor (beta chain) emerged from a study of T-cell memory formation after mild COVID-19 (dated by TCRdb to the early 2020s). For the study in its entirety: TCR sequence clusters from the two donors were found to be largely donor specific. In a couple of donors, T-cell clones that expanded and contracted after mild COVID-19 were tracked by sequencing TCRalpha and TCRbeta repertoires over time. The cohort comprised two young, previously healthy adult volunteers, one female and one male. The paper's findings and limits, for the study overall: Only a couple of mild cases were covered by the study, and larger cohorts that include severe cases with pre-infection samples were considered necessary. The second-wave clones that peaked on day 37 were not confirmed to be SARS-CoV-2 specific. Contracting CD4+ clones were located mainly in the CM and EM memory subsets, whereas CD8+ clones were found to be enriched in EMRA. Some responding clones were found in pre-infection memory, which suggests that pre-existing cross-reactive memory T cells took part in the SARS-CoV-2 response. Balanced CD4/CD8 phenotypes were observed for clones contracting from day 15 to 85, whereas a bias towards CD4+ was observed for a second wave of clones expanding from day 15 to 37.

This clonotype was seen many times. The specificity of this receptor is unknown. Base quality data are lacking; no much larger clone is found one base away. From the cysteine up to the phenylalanine, the CDR3 has a length of 15 residues. This entry keeps only the CDR3 DNA: 45 bases, framed from base 1. According to the germline V gene, CDR1 reads SGHTA and CDR2 reads FQGTGA. The V end loses 3 bases and the J end loses 6 bases, and a stretch of 16 bases separates them. The sequencer listed for this sample is Illumina NovaSeq 6000. Using 5'RACE with constant-segment primers, TCRalpha and TCRbeta cDNA libraries were constructed, with sample barcodes and unique molecular identifiers added in the process. RNA was extracted from every sample with Trizol reagent. Amplification of the libraries took two PCR steps, and the second step added a second sample barcode plus Illumina TruSeq adapters. The libraries were sequenced on an Illumina NovaSeq using 2 x 150 bp paired-end reads. The original methods were these. The reads were demultiplexed and collapsed into UMI-guided consensus sequences using migec v1.2.7. Using mixcr v2.1.11, UMI consensuses were aligned to TRA and TRB V and J templates and then assembled into clonotypes. A clonotype was counted as expanded or contracted only when both edgeR and NoisET called the clonotype significant, with the noise models trained on biological replicates. edgeR calls used a false discovery rate-adjusted p below 0.01 and a log2 fold-change threshold of 1. PCA with hierarchical clustering of max-normalized trajectories of the 1000 most abundant clonotypes was used as exploratory dynamics analysis. Separately sequenced CD4+ and CD8+ repertoires were used to assign a CD4 or CD8 phenotype to each responding clone. TCRdb reworked the public reads: Q25 trimming with fastp, MiXCR clone assembly, productive beta chains retained. Records with the same CDR3 protein are collapsed into one entry carrying the most frequent genes and DNA. For this entry, the V and J calls and clone size follow TCRdb and not the study's own pipeline. For this sample the table gives 65,000 to 100,000 distinct CDR3 sequences, of which about 13% were detected only once. Around two fifths of the sample goes to the ten largest clones.

Ficoll-Paque density gradient centrifugation was used to isolate PBMCs. The chain is encoded by TRBV7-3 joined to TRBJ2-3, with the D call perhaps TRBD1 or TRBD2, each one matching 5 bases. The sequenced sample consisted of PBMCs or a T cell subset sorted from them (not recorded which). The sequence derives from a man younger than 35 who had mild COVID-19 (a few samples of this study predate the infection). The sample titles of this study are shuffled in the database, so cell type and time point are left out; the donor was told from shared clones. The DNA sequence is TGTGCCAGCAGCTTTGGGGGTTTTAGAAAGGATACGCAGTATTTT. It translates to CASSFGGFRKDTQYF.